This TCR beta chain emerged from a study of T cell responses to AZD1222 COVID-19 vaccine. For this clone: Its cognate antigen is unknown.

General study results and limits: Reports say nearly half of spike-specific TCRs go after unmutated variant regions. White British ancestry dominated among donors, who included more females, and clonal diversity was possibly underestimated. At 160-218 and 743-854, vaccine-associated CD4 TCRs were dominant, and they spanned spike. All repertoire sampling was performed exclusively after the peak T cell response.

Libraries were prepared by immunoSEQ multiplex PCR; TCRdb keeps only in-frame clonotypes and omits some of them. The data contain 90,000 to 120,000 clones, about 90% of them singletons. The sequence came from an adult in good health. The material sequenced was peripheral blood, taken on day 0 of AZD1222 vaccination.

For the CDR3, the DNA is TGTGCCAGTAGTAACCCCCGGGGACAGGGGAATTCACCCCTCCACTTT. Residues: CASSNPRGQGNSPLHF. The chain carries TRBV19 and TRBJ1-6, with 10 bases that match TRBD1. This CDR3 comprises 16 residues. Germline assignment: CDR1 LNHDA and CDR2 SQIVND (reference sequence). With V trimmed by 4 bases and J by 7 bases, 7 bases remained unmatched.